This TCR beta chain stems from a study of neurological immune-mediated disorders. The time point is: longitudinal time-point 1 (baseline). MiXCR was run by TCRdb on the 5' RACE reads, yielding one entry per CDR3 protein. Among about 57,000 distinct CDR3 sequences, approximately 12% were seen once, and the ten largest hold more than 6.5%. This receptor was taken from a male donor with HTLV-1-associated myelopathy (HAM/TSP). Sequenced material: PBMCs.

The chain's CDR3 is CASRGTGRTGELFF. CDR3 DNA: TGTGCCAGCAGGGGGACAGGGCGCACCGGGGAGCTGTTTTTT. The chain is built from TRBV6-1 and TRBJ2-2, with TRBD1 identical over 9 bases. J gave up 4 bases and V 6 bases, and 3 bases lay outside the gene matches. The CDR3 spans 14 residues. Germline CDR1 is MNHNS and CDR2 is SASEGT.